This section outlines one T cell receptor beta chain sequence together with its context. No antigen is known for it. Per germline, CDR1 MRHNA and CDR2 SNTAGT. The junction had 0 bases not matched to a gene; V was cut back by 6 bases and J by 1 base. CDR3 length: 13 amino acids. This entry is derived from a study of shared clonotypes between healthy human individuals. Once extracted for a subset, genomic DNA was divided evenly among several immunoSEQ plates. Only in-frame clones appear in the TCRdb table, and some are missing; sequencing was by immunoSEQ multiplex PCR. The top ten clones hold less than 0.15% of a sample with more than 2 million clones, roughly 95% of them seen once. Study-wide findings and caveats: Among donors, clonotype sharing was expected to be affected by sequencing depth.

The sequencing input was naive CD4+ T cells sorted from blood. Noted subset: CD45RA+ positively selected. The receptor was derived from a man aged 18 to 35 in good health. The chain couples TRBV6-4 to TRBJ2-1, with TRBD1 matching 7 bases. CDR3 sequence (DNA): TGTGCCAGCAGCAGGGGGTCCTACAATGAGCAGTTCTTC. Encoded protein: CASSRGSYNEQFF.